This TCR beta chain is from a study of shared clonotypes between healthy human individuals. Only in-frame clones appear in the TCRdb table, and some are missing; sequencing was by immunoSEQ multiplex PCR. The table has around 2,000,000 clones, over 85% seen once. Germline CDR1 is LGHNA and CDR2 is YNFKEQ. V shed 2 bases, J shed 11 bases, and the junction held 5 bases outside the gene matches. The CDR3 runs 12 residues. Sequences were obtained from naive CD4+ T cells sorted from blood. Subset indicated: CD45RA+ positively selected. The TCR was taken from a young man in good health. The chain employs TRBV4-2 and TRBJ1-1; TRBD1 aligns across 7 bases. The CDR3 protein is CASSQKRDSAFF. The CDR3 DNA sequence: TGTGCCAGCAGCCAAAAGAGGGACAGCGCTTTCTTT.